Each of the 8 T cell receptor beta chains below was sequenced from the same sample in a study of PD-L1 blockade in urothelial cancer. Produced via immunoSEQ multiplex PCR; TCRdb's table is partial and in-frame only. The sample comprises 45,000 or so clones, about nine tenths of which are singletons, and roughly 3.9% rests with the top ten. Here the sequenced sample was PBMCs, taken around atezolizumab (anti-PD-L1) treatment. These receptors came from a man older than 75 with urothelial cancer.

The chain has TRBV5-1 and TRBJ2-7; D is perhaps TRBD1 (8 bases). Germline V gene sequence: CDR1 SGHRS, CDR2 YFSETQ. Between the trimmed V and J ends, which lost 4 bases and 1 base, there was a span of 12 bases. The CDR3 spans 14 residues. The CDR3 bases are TGCGCCAGCAGCGCACAGGGGGGGTCCTACGAGCAGTACTTC. As protein: CASSAQGGSYEQYF.

The chain recombines TRBV2 with TRBJ2-1; 14 positions match TRBD2. CDR3 length: 17 residues. CDR1 is SNHLY and CDR2 is FYNNEI in the germline V gene. V shed 6 bases and J 0 bases; nucleotides not matched to a gene: 4. CDR3 DNA sequence: TGTGCCAGCAGGGGACTAGCGGGAGCCAGCTCCTACAATGAGCAGTTCTTC. Protein product: CASRGLAGASSYNEQFF.

This CDR3 reads CASSVGNTIYF. CDR3 coding DNA: TGTGCCAGCAGTGTAGGAAACACCATATATTTT. V usage is TRBV25-1 and J usage is TRBJ1-3; the D is unclear. Per the germline V gene, CDR1 is MGHDK and CDR2 is SYGVNS. V was cut by 4 bases and J by 4 bases, with 2 bases left in between. The CDR3 length is 11 residues.

The genes are TRBV5-4 and TRBJ2-3; 14 nucleotides line up with TRBD2. CDR1 SGHNT and CDR2 YYREEE come from the germline V gene (reference sequence). V trimming: 5 bases; J trimming: 7 bases; junction bases outside the gene matches: 12. CDR3 length equals 17 residues. The CDR3: CASSIGTSGSGRNTQYF. The CDR3, as DNA: TGTGCCAGCAGTATCGGGACTAGCGGGAGTGGGAGAAATACGCAGTATTTT.

The chain combines TRBV7-2 with TRBJ2-1; D unclear. The CDR3 is 15 amino acids. V dropped 5 bases and J dropped 10 bases, with 21 bases sitting between them. Germline values: CDR1 SGHTA, CDR2 FQGNSA. The DNA for the CDR3 is TGTGCCAGCAGCCTCAACCCCGTACTCGGGTACGAGCAGTTCTTC. The encoded protein is CASSLNPVLGYEQFF.

This chain connects TRBV7-8 to TRBJ2-1; 7 nucleotides agree with TRBD2. Trimming took 1 base from V and 4 from J; bases not matched to a gene: 13. CDR1 SGHVS and CDR2 FQNEAQ come from the germline V gene. The length of the CDR3 is 18 residues. DNA of the CDR3: TGTGCCAGCAGCTTAGAAGGGGTGCGCGGGAGCGCTTACAATGAGCAGTTCTTC. This encodes CASSLEGVRGSAYNEQFF.

This clone showed up just once. The rearrangement links TRBV5-6 to TRBJ2-5; a possible D gene is TRBD1 (5 bases). Trimming took 2 bases from V and 2 from J, leaving 16 bases between them. The germline V gene encodes CDR1 SGHDT and CDR2 YYEEEE. The CDR3 consists of 16 residues. The CDR3 coding sequence is TGTGCCAGCAGCTTCTCAGGGCTGCACCTACAAGAGACCCAGTACTTC. Its translation is CASSFSGLHLQETQYF.

This rearrangement joins TRBV5-1 to TRBJ2-3, with D unresolved. Germline-derived CDR1 and CDR2 are SGHRS and YFSETQ. The CDR3 covers 13 residues. Trimming removed 4 bases at V and 2 bases at J, with 8 bases between. The CDR3 coding sequence is TGCGCCAGCAGCACTACGTTCACAGATACGCAGTATTTT. Encoded protein: CASSTTFTDTQYF.